The 8 T cell receptor beta chains reported below all come from one sample, sequenced in a study of shared clonotypes between healthy human individuals. The protocol was immunoSEQ multiplex PCR, while the TCRdb copy is restricted to in-frame clones and leaves out a portion. The sample has about a million clones; about 75% are singletons. Sequencing was performed on memory CD4+ T cells sorted from blood. Documented subset: CD45RA-negative fraction. These receptors were taken from a young man in good health.

This clone has just a few counts. V and J are TRBV28 and TRBJ2-3, with TRBD2 as a possible D gene (6 bases). Germline V gene data show CDR1 as MDHEN and CDR2 as SYDVKM. Trimming shortened V by 3 bases and J by 5 bases, and 9 bases separated the two germline ends. The CDR3 has 13 amino acids. CDR3 sequence: CASSFGSGDTQYF. As DNA, the CDR3 is TGTGCCAGCAGTTTTGGTAGCGGAGATACGCAGTATTTT.

J is TRBJ2-3 and V is TRBV7-9; D might be TRBD1 or TRBD2, each matching 5 bases. With 5 bases removed from V and 4 bases from J, the gap between germline ends came to 19 bases. The germline V gene has CDR1 SEHNR and CDR2 FQNEAQ (reference sequence). This CDR3 region has 16 residues. CDR3 sequence: CASSPRDALAADTQYF. Written as DNA, the CDR3 is TGTGCCAGCAGCCCCCGGGACGCCCTGGCAGCAGATACGCAGTATTTT.

This clone was found once. V and J are TRBV2 and TRBJ1-6; 8 bases match TRBD1. Trimming removed 2 bases from V and 9 bases from J; junction bases left unmatched: 6. This CDR3 is 15 amino acids long. Looked up from germline, CDR1 is SNHLY and CDR2 is FYNNEI. Written as DNA, the CDR3 is TGTGCCAGCAGTGAACAGACAGGGGTGGGTTCACCCCTCCACTTT. Encoded protein: CASSEQTGVGSPLHF.

As for this clone: The same CDR3 is also encoded by other DNA sequences in this sample. The chain joins TRBV11-3 to TRBJ2-5; D not certain. Germline V gene sequence: CDR1 SGHNT, CDR2 YENEEA. The CDR3 totals 14 residues. V lost 1 base and J lost 1, with 7 bases in between. The CDR3 protein is CASSLGGGQETQYF. CDR3 nucleotide sequence: TGTGCCAGCAGCTTAGGAGGTGGCCAAGAGACCCAGTACTTC.

The rearrangement links TRBV5-1 to TRBJ2-7; 8 bases line up with TRBD1. Germline V gene lookup returns CDR1 SGHRS and CDR2 YFSETQ. This CDR3 is built from 14 residues. After removal of 7 bases from V and 1 base from J, the junction contained 7 bases not matched to a gene. The CDR3 nucleotides read TGCGCCAGCGCAATCGGACAGGGATCCTACGAGCAGTACTTC. Translation gives CASAIGQGSYEQYF.

The V and J genes are TRBV6-5 and TRBJ2-5; 10 nucleotides agree with TRBD2. Per germline, CDR1 MNHEY and CDR2 SVGAGI. This CDR3 has 15 amino acids. Losses at the gene ends were 2 bases for V and 10 bases for J; bases not matched to a gene: 10. The CDR3 sequence: CASSYESPSGGIQYF. CDR3 nucleotide sequence: TGTGCCAGCAGTTACGAGTCCCCTAGCGGGGGAATCCAGTACTTC.

The chain combines TRBV19 with TRBJ2-6; 8 nucleotides match TRBD1. CDR3 length: 18 residues. Germline V gene data show CDR1 as LNHDA and CDR2 as SQIVND (reference sequence). The V and J ends lost 6 bases and 4 bases, in that order; junction bases with no gene match: 14. In nucleotides, the CDR3 is TGTGCCAGTAGGGGAGACGGACAGGGTCCTTTCGGGGCCAACGTCCTGACTTTC. Translation gives CASRGDGQGPFGANVLTF.

This chain uses TRBV28 with TRBJ2-1, with D possibly being TRBD2 (7 bases). Between the trimmed V and J ends, which lost 0 bases and 6 bases, there was a span of 12 bases. Germline CDR1 is MDHEN and CDR2 is SYDVKM. This CDR3 has 15 residues. Written as DNA, the CDR3 is TGTGCCAGCAGTTTATGGAGGGGGGGCCGCAATGAGCAGTTCTTC. Its translation: CASSLWRGGRNEQFF.